This TCR beta chain was documented in a study of tumor-infiltrating lymphocytes in primary liver carcinoma (dated by TCRdb to 2017 to 2019). Turning to the overall study: Hepatocellular carcinoma (four) or combined HCC and intrahepatic cholangiocarcinoma (one) was present in the five patients, who were three men and two women aged 30 to 69 years. TCRbeta repertoire sequencing covered about 35 specimens from 5 patients: 25 or so tumor regions, 5 adjacent noncancerous liver tissues and 5 peripheral blood samples. The five patients had tumors of stage T1-T3 N0M0, with maximum diameters ranging from about 4 to 11 cm. Across five regions of each liver tumor, along with adjacent normal tissue and blood, the study brought together TCRbeta repertoire sequencing, expression microarrays and whole-exome sequencing. Roughly 3.5 to 8 million productive TCRbeta reads were obtained per sample, and no significant difference in read depth was found between tissue types. Agilent mRNA microarray profiling was performed on the 25 tumor region samples to relate TCRbeta repertoire diversity to the local molecular phenotype. Technical replicate repertoires showed high reproducibility, with mean shared-clone rates roughly 0.87 and correlation coefficients above 0.95. The paper's findings and limits, for the study overall: Consistent with antigen-driven expansion, pairs of tumor regions showed higher repertoire overlap (mean roughly 35%) than either tumor-adjacent pairs (about 17%) or tumor-blood pairs (roughly 14%). Because sequencing covered only the TCR beta chain and unpaired alpha chains were not captured, true repertoire diversity is likely underestimated. The top 250 clones accounted for a significantly greater share of the repertoire in tumors than in blood (p = 0.039). Because the samples were bulk and unsorted, CD4+ and CD8+ T cell repertoires could not be compared. Only about 7.5-25% of top clones were found in all five regions of a tumor, suggesting spatial heterogeneity of tumor-infiltrating T cells. With just a few patients in the study, the authors point out that the findings should be validated in a larger study.

Concerning this clonotype itself: It lacks a known antigen. No base qualities exist here, and no much larger clone lies one base off it.

Without any cell sorting, total RNA and DNA were extracted together from around 20-30 mg of bulk tissue using the AllPrep DNA/RNA mini kit. About 5 patients with histopathologically diagnosed primary liver carcinoma underwent surgical resection in China between late 2015 and 2016. Chronic HBV infection was present in the patients, and the patients were treatment-naive at sampling. Each tumor was sampled at five spatially separated regions: the tumor centre plus the superior, inferior, left-lateral and right-lateral poles. More than 75% viable tumor cells were found by histology in every tumor sample. Each fresh piece of tumor and adjacent tissue was cut in two, with one half stored in RNAlater at -80 degrees C and the other half sent for histology. Using a constant-region primer and ProtoScript II reverse transcriptase, TCRbeta-specific cDNA was reverse-transcribed from around 500 ng total RNA. Three nested multiplex PCR rounds, following a slightly modified ARM-PCR procedure, were used to build the TCRbeta libraries. The first two PCR rounds used multiplex TRBV1-TRBV30 forward primers with a Cbeta reverse primer, each for around 10 cycles. Sample barcodes and Illumina adapters were added in a final 25-cycle PCR with Deep VentR polymerase. Amplicons of 200-500 bp were gel-purified with a QIAquick gel extraction kit before sequencing. The TCRbeta amplicons were sequenced with 250-bp paired-end reads on an Illumina HiSeq 2500. The authors processed their data as follows. Trimmomatic v0.33 was used to quality-trim the reads, and FLASH v1.2.11 was used to merge paired reads so that full CDR3 sequences could be recovered. V, D and J germline segments were assigned to the rearranged TCRbeta sequences by MiGEC v1.2.1b. VDJtools v1.0.0 computed clonotype statistics and Shannon-Wiener diversity indices. To reduce sampling bias, subsequent analyses other than the diversity analysis used only the 250 most abundant clonotypes in each sample. TCRdb reprocessing: public reads trimmed at Q25 with fastp, clones called with MiXCR, in-frame beta chains kept. Duplicate CDR3 protein sequences are folded into a single record with the most common DNA and genes. For this entry, the V and J calls and clone size follow TCRdb and not the study's own pipeline. The sample table shows roughly 120,000 distinct CDR3 sequences, and roughly 69% are seen once. Of the sample, around 9.3% is held by the ten largest clones.

V trim: 5 bases; J trim: 7 bases; unmatched bases: 7. The CDR3 spans 13 residues, from the cysteine through the phenylalanine. The only DNA kept is the CDR3, 39 bases in frame from the first base. CDR1 and CDR2 were assigned from the germline V gene as SGHTA and FQGTGA. The chain couples TRBV7-3 to TRBJ2-5; 7 bases in between match TRBD2. The sequence was collected from a woman aged 60 to 75 with primary liver carcinoma and hepatitis B virus infection. Source material: liver tumor tissue from sampling region 1. The cell subset or site label of this sample denotes: tumor region T1, superior pole. The DNA sequence is as follows: TGTGCCAGCAGCCCAGGGACTACTGGGACCCAGTACTTC. The translation is CASSPGTTGTQYF.